This T cell receptor (beta chain) was identified in a study of radiotherapy plus CTLA-4 blockade in lung cancer listed by TCRdb under 2018. Regarding the research as a whole: Objective responses were observed in 18% of enrolled patients, and disease control was achieved in 25% to 35%.

Results the study describes overall, beyond this receptor: Increased serum interferon-beta after radiation, together with early dynamic changes in blood T cell clones, were reported to be the strongest predictors of response. After treatment with radiotherapy and ipilimumab, TCR clones that originated in tumors expanded in peripheral blood.

The CDR3, cysteine through phenylalanine, is 14 amino acids long. CDR3 DNA only is kept here, 42 bases in frame from base 1. Unmatched junction bases come to 3, with V trimmed by 4 bases and J by 8 bases. Per the germline V gene (reference sequence), MNHEY is the CDR1 and SMNVEV is the CDR2. Focal radiation therapy combined with CTLA-4 blockade (ipilimumab) was tested in patients with chemo-refractory metastatic non-small-cell lung cancer. Library preparation was by the immunoSEQ multiplex PCR assay. Imported from immuneACCESS, the table was reduced by TCRdb to in-frame sequences with V and J called. These copies leave out some clones; in studies compared against another copy, an unresolved V gene accounts for under half, and the cause of the remainder is not known. The sample includes tens of thousands of clones, with about four fifths observed a single time. Roughly 24% of the sample lies in the top ten.

Concerning this clone: Its recognized antigen is unknown. Base qualities were left out, and no much larger clone turns up one base away.

The rearranged segments are TRBV27 and TRBJ2-1, with 12 central nucleotides matching TRBD2. The clonotype originates from a human donor with non-small cell lung cancer that progressed on radiotherapy plus ipilimumab. Sample: peripheral blood, taken from a patient treated with radiotherapy plus ipilimumab. The CDR3 has the sequence CASSSRLAGDEQFF. The base sequence is TGTGCCAGCAGTTCGAGACTAGCGGGGGATGAGCAGTTCTTC.